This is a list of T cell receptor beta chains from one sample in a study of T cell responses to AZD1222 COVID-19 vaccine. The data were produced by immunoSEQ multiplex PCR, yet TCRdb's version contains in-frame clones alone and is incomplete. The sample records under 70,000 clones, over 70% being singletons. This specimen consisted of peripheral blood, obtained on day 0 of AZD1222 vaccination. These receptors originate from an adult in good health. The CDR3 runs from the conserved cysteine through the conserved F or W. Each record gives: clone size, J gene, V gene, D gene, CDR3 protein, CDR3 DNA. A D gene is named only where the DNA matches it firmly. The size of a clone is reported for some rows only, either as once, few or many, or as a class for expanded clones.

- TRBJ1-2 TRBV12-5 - CASGNSQALYGYTF TGTGCTAGTGGCAACAGTCAGGCTCTCTATGGCTACACCTTC
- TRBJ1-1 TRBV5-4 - CASSTPGLMNTEAFF TGTGCCAGCAGCACCCCGGGGCTCATGAACACTGAAGCTTTCTTT
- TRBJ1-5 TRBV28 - CASSLNEGTLFSNQPQHF TGTGCCAGCAGTTTAAATGAGGGTACTCTATTTAGCAATCAGCCCCAGCATTTT
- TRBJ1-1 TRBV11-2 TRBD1 CASSLRTGVALNTEAFF TGTGCCAGCAGCTTACGGACAGGGGTCGCTCTGAACACTGAAGCTTTCTTT
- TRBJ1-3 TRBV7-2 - CASSLTGSSGNTIYF TGTGCCAGCAGCTTAACGGGAAGCTCTGGAAACACCATATATTTT
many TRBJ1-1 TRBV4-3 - CASSLVDQQDEAFF TGCGCCAGCAGCCTAGTGGACCAACAGGATGAAGCTTTCTTT
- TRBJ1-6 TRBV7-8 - CASSKPATGNSPLHF TGTGCCAGCAGCAAGCCCGCGACGGGTAATTCACCCCTCCACTTT
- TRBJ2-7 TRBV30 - CAWSGQPGEQYF TGTGCCTGGAGTGGACAGCCGGGCGAGCAGTACTTC
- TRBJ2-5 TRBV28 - CASRLQPYQETQYF TGTGCCAGCAGATTACAACCGTACCAAGAGACCCAGTACTTC
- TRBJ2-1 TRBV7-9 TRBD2 CASNLRTSGENEQFF TGTGCCAGCAACCTACGGACTAGCGGGGAAAATGAGCAGTTCTTC
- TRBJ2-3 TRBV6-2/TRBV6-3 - CASSYGGSSTDTQYF TGTGCCAGCAGTTACGGGGGTTCTTCGACAGATACGCAGTATTTT